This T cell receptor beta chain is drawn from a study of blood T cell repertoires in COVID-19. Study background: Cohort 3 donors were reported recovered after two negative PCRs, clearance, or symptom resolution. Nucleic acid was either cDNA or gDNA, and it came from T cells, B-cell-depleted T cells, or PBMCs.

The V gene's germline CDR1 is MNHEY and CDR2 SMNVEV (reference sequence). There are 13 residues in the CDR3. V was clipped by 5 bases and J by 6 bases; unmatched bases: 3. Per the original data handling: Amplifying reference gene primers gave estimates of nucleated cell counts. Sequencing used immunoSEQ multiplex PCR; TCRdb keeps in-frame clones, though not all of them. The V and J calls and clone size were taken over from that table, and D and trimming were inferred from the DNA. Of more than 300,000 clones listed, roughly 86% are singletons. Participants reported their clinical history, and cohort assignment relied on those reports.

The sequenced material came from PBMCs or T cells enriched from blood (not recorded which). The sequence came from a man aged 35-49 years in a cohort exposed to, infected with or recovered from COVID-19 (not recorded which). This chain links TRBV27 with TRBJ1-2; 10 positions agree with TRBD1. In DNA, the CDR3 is TGTGCCAGCAGTGACGGGACAGGGGATGGCTACACCTTC. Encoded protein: CASSDGTGDGYTF.